These 19 T cell receptor beta chains originate from one sample sequenced in a study of blood T cell repertoires in COVID-19. The assay was immunoSEQ multiplex PCR, and TCRdb's table has in-frame clones only and misses some. The sample lists 200,000 to 250,000 clones; more than 70% were seen once. What was sequenced was peripheral blood. All receptors derive from a woman older than 75 with acute or convalescent COVID-19.

This clone showed up just once. The chain carries TRBV28 and TRBJ1-4; 8 positions match TRBD1. The CDR3 has 14 amino acids. Germline loops: CDR1 MDHEN, CDR2 SYDVKM. J gave up 8 bases and V 5 bases, and 7 bases lay outside the gene matches. CDR3: CASSLQGGTEKLFF. The CDR3, as DNA: TGTGCCAGCAGTCTACAGGGGGGGACAGAAAAACTGTTTTTT.

This rearrangement joins TRBV18 to TRBJ2-6; D remains unclear. Germline CDR1 is KGHSH and CDR2 is LQKENI. CDR3 length: 16 residues. With 1 base removed from V and 0 bases from J, the gap between germline ends came to 7 bases. CDR3 in amino acids: CASSPRLFSGANVLTF. DNA of the CDR3: TGTGCCAGCTCACCACGGCTGTTCTCTGGGGCCAACGTCCTGACTTTC.

The CDR3 protein is CASSLQFGAFF. Written as DNA, the CDR3 is TGTGCCAGCAGCTTACAGTTCGGAGCTTTCTTT. The V gene is TRBV5-8, the J gene TRBJ1-1, with D unresolved. Trimming took off 2 bases at V and 10 bases at J, with 9 bases between the two ends. The CDR3 consists of 11 residues. Germline lookup yields CDR1 SGHTS and CDR2 YDEGEE. Full variable domain (remainder filled in from reference TRBV5-8 and TRBJ1-1): EAGVTQSPTHLIKTRGQQATLRCSPISGHTSVYWYQQALGLGLQFLLWYDEGEERNRGNFPPRFSGRQFPNYSSELNVNALELEDSALYLCASSLQFGAFFGQGTRLTVV.

J is TRBJ2-7 and V is TRBV6-5, with D possibly TRBD1 on 6 matching bases. The CDR3 has 15 amino acids. The germline V gene has CDR1 MNHEY and CDR2 SVGAGI. V dropped 6 bases and J dropped 4 bases, with 19 bases sitting between them. The CDR3 nucleotides read TGTGCCAGCAGCCCCGCTGGACAGTCCCTTTACGAGCAGTACTTC. It codes for CASSPAGQSLYEQYF.

V gene TRBV5-1 combines with J gene TRBJ2-3; a possible D gene is TRBD2 (5 bases). V was pared by 2 bases and J by 3 bases, with 7 bases between. Germline CDR1 is SGHRS and CDR2 is YFSETQ. The CDR3 is made up of 13 amino acids. The CDR3 loop is CASSFGGTDTQYF. The DNA for the CDR3 is TGCGCCAGCAGCTTTGGAGGTACAGATACGCAGTATTTT.

This chain joins TRBV30 and TRBJ1-2, with D maybe TRBD1 (5 bases). Trimming removed 2 bases from V and 4 bases from J, with 20 bases in between. Germline assignment: CDR1 GTSNPN and CDR2 SVGIG (reference sequence). This CDR3 comprises 16 residues. DNA of the CDR3: TGTGCCTGGAGTCCATTGGGACTCAGGGAGGCCTATGGCTACACCTTC. Translation gives CAWSPLGLREAYGYTF. The full variable domain, rest sourced from reference TRBV30 and TRBJ1-2, is SQTIHQWPATLVQPVGSPLSLECTVEGTSNPNLYWYRQAAGRGLQLLFYSVGIGQISSEVPQNLSASRPQDRQFILSSKKLLLSDSGFYLCAWSPLGLREAYGYTFGSGTRLTVV.

The chain recombines TRBV5-1 with TRBJ2-6; 7 bases align to TRBD1. The V gene's germline CDR1 is SGHRS and CDR2 YFSETQ. The V segment lost 3 bases and the J segment 0 bases; nucleotides outside the gene matches: 9. The CDR3 loop spans 18 amino acids. CDR3 coding DNA: TGCGCCAGCAGCTCGATGACAGGGAGAGTCTCTGGGGCCAACGTCCTGACTTTC. Protein sequence: CASSSMTGRVSGANVLTF. Combining the CDR3 with reference TRBV5-1 and TRBJ2-6 gives the whole variable domain KAGVTQTPRYLIKTRGQQVTLSCSPISGHRSVSWYQQTPGQGLQFLFEYFSETQRNKGNFPGRFSGRQFSNSRSEMNVSTLELGDSALYLCASSSMTGRVSGANVLTFGAGSRLTVL.

The V call is TRBV27, the J call TRBJ1-6, with 7 bases that match TRBD1. The CDR3 has 16 amino acids. The J segment lost 10 bases and the V segment lost 5 bases, leaving 14 bases of the junction unmatched. Germline CDR1 and CDR2: MNHEY and SMNVEV (reference sequence). CDR3 nucleotide sequence: TGTGCCAGCAGTAACCGACAGGGAAGGTGGGGATCACCCCTCCACTTT. It specifies CASSNRQGRWGSPLHF.

The genes are TRBV6-6 and TRBJ1-1, with 9 bases matching TRBD1. J lost 5 bases, V lost 5 bases, and 15 bases had no gene match. Germline CDR1 MNHNY, CDR2 SVGAGI (reference sequence). This CDR3 has 17 residues. This CDR3 reads CASSPRTGEIAFTEAFF. In DNA form, the CDR3 reads TGTGCCAGCAGTCCGCGGACAGGGGAGATTGCTTTTACTGAAGCTTTCTTT.

The chain couples TRBV2 to TRBJ1-4, with D possibly matching TRBD1 (6 bases). Trimming shortened V by 8 bases and J by 4 bases, and 11 bases separated the two germline ends. CDR1 is SNHLY and CDR2 is FYNNEI in the germline V gene. CDR3 length equals 13 residues. The CDR3 DNA follows: TGTGCCAGCGGGGACATCCTTAATGAAAAACTGTTTTTT. Amino acid sequence: CASGDILNEKLFF.

The chain has TRBV5-1 and TRBJ2-3; D is perhaps TRBD2 (6 bases). This CDR3 has 15 residues. Trimming cost V 0 bases and J 0 bases, with 8 bases left between them. CDR1 SGHRS and CDR2 YFSETQ come from the germline V gene. The CDR3: CASSLEGTSTDTQYF. The CDR3 DNA reads as TGCGCCAGCAGCTTGGAAGGGACTAGCACAGATACGCAGTATTTT.

This clone turned up a few times. The chain combines TRBV20-1 with TRBJ1-2; tentatively, D is TRBD1 (5 bases). The CDR3 runs 11 residues. Germline assignment: CDR1 DFQATT and CDR2 SNEGSKA (reference sequence). The V end was cut by 7 bases, the J end by 8 bases, with 14 bases between. The CDR3, as DNA: TGCAGTGTTAGGGGCGGGCAAGGCTACACCTTC. It is translated as CSVRGGQGYTF.

The chain carries TRBV5-1 and TRBJ2-1; D unclear. This CDR3 is 13 amino acids long. Germline CDR1 and CDR2: SGHRS and YFSETQ. The V gene lost 0 bases and the J gene lost 9 bases, with 10 bases spanning the gap. This chain's CDR3 is CASSLDSVGEQFF. In nucleotides, the CDR3 is TGCGCCAGCAGCTTGGACAGTGTTGGTGAGCAGTTCTTC.

The chain joins TRBV18 to TRBJ2-2, with D unresolved. Between the trimmed V and J ends, which lost 2 bases and 1 base, there was a span of 11 bases. Germline CDR1 and CDR2: KGHSH and LQKENI. The CDR3 sequence is 16 residues long. The CDR3 loop reads CASSPNGPGNTGELFF. The CDR3 nucleotides read TGTGCCAGCTCACCAAATGGGCCAGGGAACACCGGGGAGCTGTTTTTT.

The table lists this clone with a few counts. This chain joins TRBV4-1 and TRBJ2-3; 13 nucleotides agree with TRBD2. Per germline, CDR1 MGHRA and CDR2 YSYEKL. Germline trimming cut 6 bases from V and 2 bases from J; bases unmatched to any gene: 11. CDR3 size: 18 residues. Written as DNA, the CDR3 is TGCGCCAGCAGTCAACCCCGACTAGCGGGGGGTTCCACAGATACGCAGTATTTT. Translating gives CASSQPRLAGGSTDTQYF.

The V and J genes are TRBV9 and TRBJ2-7, with 11 bases identical to TRBD2. The CDR3 runs 14 residues. The trim removed 2 bases at V and 7 bases at J, leaving 5 bases unmatched. Germline CDR1 SGDLS, CDR2 YYNGEE. CDR3 protein: CASSVTSGGEEQYF. CDR3 DNA sequence: TGTGCCAGCAGCGTCACTAGCGGGGGCGAAGAGCAGTACTTC.

This chain connects TRBV6-2 or TRBV6-3 to TRBJ1-6; 7 bases align to TRBD1. The CDR3 length is 23 residues. CDR1 is MNHEY, CDR2 SVGEGT, per germline. The trim removed 6 bases at V and 7 bases at J, leaving 33 bases unmatched. This CDR3 is CASRPQTGQPDTLPELRNSPLHF. The CDR3 nucleotides read TGTGCCAGCAGACCTCAAACGGGACAGCCAGATACGCTGCCCGAACTCAGAAATTCACCCCTCCACTTT.

The chain uses TRBV6-2 or TRBV6-3 and TRBJ2-3; D not resolved. Deletions cut 5 bases from V and 2 bases from J, with 5 bases between. The CDR3 loop spans 12 amino acids. Germline V CDR1 and CDR2: MNHEY, SVGEGT. The chain's CDR3 is CASSLLTDTQYF. CDR3 bases: TGTGCCAGCAGTCTCCTCACAGATACGCAGTATTTT.

This clone has just a few counts. This chain joins TRBV19 and TRBJ2-1; D gene uncertain. V shed 6 bases and J shed 7 bases, with 13 bases lying between them. CDR1 is LNHDA and CDR2 is SQIVND in the germline V gene (reference sequence). The CDR3 extends over 13 amino acids. As DNA, the CDR3 is TGTGCCAGTAGACCGAACTTTGAGAATGAGCAGTTCTTC. This encodes CASRPNFENEQFF.